This T cell receptor (beta chain) was captured by sequencing in a study of radiation and T cells in renal cell carcinoma. The table came from immunoSEQ multiplex PCR; TCRdb's copy has only in-frame clones and leaves some out. The sample records about 88,000 clones, less than 90% being singletons. The germline gives CDR1 MNHEY, CDR2 SVGAGI. V lost 0 bases, J lost 12 bases, and 9 bases lay in between. The CDR3 sequence is 13 residues long. Regarding this clone: Its specificity is not known.

Time point here: baseline pretreatment blood. Treatment here: 15 Gy SBRT to primary tumor, nephrectomy 4 weeks later. Serial blood draws occurred at baseline and 2 and 4 weeks post-SBRT. Whole-study findings and limits: Baseline intratumoral clonotype presence is unknown without pretreatment biopsies. From baseline, blood top tumor clonotypes peaked at 2 weeks post-radiation.

The TCR was taken from a man aged 50 to 60 with renal cell carcinoma. This chain uses TRBV6-5 with TRBJ1-6; D is unclear. The sample was blood, taken from a patient whose treatment included radiotherapy and nephrectomy. The CDR3 DNA sequence: TGTGCCAGCAGTTACTCCCCGTCGGGACCCCTCCACTTT. It is translated as CASSYSPSGPLHF.